The 18 T cell receptor beta chains listed next were all sequenced from one sample in a study of identical twins. TCRdb reanalysed the 5' RACE reads using MiXCR and keeps one entry per CDR3 protein. The sample consists of 1.5 million to 2 million distinct CDR3 sequences, roughly 35% of them appearing once. Sequencing was done on a sample of cord blood. Every receptor here comes from a newborn girl in good health.

The chain is built from TRBV20-1 and TRBJ2-3, with D maybe TRBD2 (6 bases). The ends were cut back, 0 bases at V and 5 bases at J, with 12 bases in the middle. The germline V gene encodes CDR1 DFQATT and CDR2 SNEGSKA (reference sequence). This CDR3 region has 14 residues. This CDR3 reads CSARDRGLLDTQYF. CDR3 in DNA: TGCAGTGCTAGAGATCGGGGACTTTTAGATACGCAGTATTTT.

The table lists this clonotype with a few counts. V usage is TRBV10-3 and J usage is TRBJ2-1; the D gene is possibly TRBD1 (5 bases). The length of the CDR3 is 14 residues. Trimming pared 10 bases from V and 0 bases from J, leaving 13 bases between. CDR1 and CDR2 (germline): ENHRY, SYGVKD. The CDR3 nucleotides are TGTGCCACCTCAGGGCCGAGCTCCTACAATGAGCAGTTCTTC. Protein sequence: CATSGPSSYNEQFF.

This clonotype has a handful of counts. The chain combines TRBV25-1 with TRBJ1-5; D perhaps matches TRBD1 (6 bases). V dropped 1 base and J dropped 11 bases, with 12 bases sitting between them. The CDR3 has 13 residues. Looked up from germline, CDR1 is MGHDK and CDR2 is SYGVNS. The CDR3 protein is CASSESGVGAQHF. CDR3 coding DNA: TGTGCCAGCAGTGAATCAGGGGTAGGGGCCCAGCATTTT.

This clonotype was found a few times. The chain is built from TRBV15 and TRBJ1-2; D is ambiguous. Germline V gives CDR1 LNHNV, CDR2 YYDKDF (reference sequence). This CDR3 is built from 14 residues. The ends were cut back, 5 bases at V and 4 bases at J, with 14 bases in the middle. The chain's CDR3 is CATSSRIGPYGYTF. CDR3 DNA sequence: TGTGCCACCAGCTCCCGAATTGGGCCCTATGGCTACACCTTC.

This sequence joins TRBV24-1 and TRBJ2-1; 10 nucleotides match TRBD1. The J call may not be correct, given that the DNA end is closer to TRBJ2-7. The CDR3 runs 15 residues. Germline CDR1 KGHDR, CDR2 SFDVKD. For the CDR3, the DNA is TGTGCCACCAGTGCCCCCGGGACAGGGGCCAATGAGCAGTACTTC. This translates into CATSAPGTGANEQYF.

This chain joins TRBV27 and TRBJ2-1; 7 bases are shared with TRBD2. The junction had 11 bases not matched to a gene; V was cut back by 7 bases and J by 2 bases. The CDR3 is 16 amino acids. Germline values: CDR1 MNHEY, CDR2 SMNVEV (reference sequence). The CDR3: CASNPQAGRTYNEQFF. CDR3 nucleotide sequence: TGTGCCAGCAACCCCCAAGCGGGACGTACCTACAATGAGCAGTTCTTC.

CDR3 bases: TGTGCCAGCAGCTTCGCAACGCCTGAAGCTTTCTTT. It encodes CASSFATPEAFF. V gene TRBV7-2 combines with J gene TRBJ1-1; D ambiguous. Germline loops: CDR1 SGHTA, CDR2 FQGNSA. Trimming left V 3 bases short and J 6 bases short, with 8 bases between. This CDR3 is built from 12 residues.

This clonotype was counted at least ten times. V and J are TRBV24-1 and TRBJ2-5; maybe TRBD1 (5 bases). V shed 0 bases and J shed 5 bases, with 12 bases lying between them. CDR1 and CDR2 from the germline V gene are KGHDR and SFDVKD. The CDR3 extends over 15 amino acids. In DNA, the CDR3 is TGTGCCACCAGTGATTTGCAGTGGGGCGAGGAGACCCAGTACTTC. Amino acids: CATSDLQWGEETQYF.

This clonotype was recorded a few times. The J gene is TRBJ1-5, the V gene TRBV25-1; D is unclear. From germline, CDR1 is MGHDK and CDR2 SYGVNS. V dropped 8 bases and J dropped 2 bases, with 16 bases sitting between them. The length of the CDR3 is 15 residues. CDR3 sequence (DNA): TGTGCCAGCCATCGAACCCGGGTTGGCAATCAGCCCCAGCATTTT. Translating gives CASHRTRVGNQPQHF.

The V call is TRBV12-3 or TRBV12-4, the J call TRBJ2-5, with TRBD2 identical over 8 bases. The CDR3 has 16 residues. J lost 0 bases, V lost 7 bases, and 10 bases had no gene match. DNA for the CDR3: TGTGCCAGCAAGAAAGTAGCGGGACCGTACCAAGAGACCCAGTACTTC. As protein: CASKKVAGPYQETQYF.

This clonotype was observed a handful of times. The V gene is TRBV25-1, the J gene TRBJ2-7; D gene unclear. Trimming left V 4 bases short and J 4 bases short, with 11 bases between. Germline CDR1 MGHDK, CDR2 SYGVNS. The CDR3 totals 13 residues. For the CDR3, the DNA is TGTGCCAGCAGTGGGTGGGCCGTTTACGAGCAGTACTTC. It is translated as CASSGWAVYEQYF.

The CDR3 is CASGYQATYNEQFF. Here the CDR3 DNA reads TGCGCCAGCGGATATCAGGCAACCTACAATGAGCAGTTCTTC. The chain recombines TRBV5-1 with TRBJ2-1; no definite D call. The CDR3 runs 14 residues. Germline V CDR1 and CDR2: SGHRS, YFSETQ. V lost 7 bases, J lost 2 bases, and 13 bases lay in between. The whole variable domain, remainder taken from reference TRBV5-1 and TRBJ2-1, is KAGVTQTPRYLIKTRGQQVTLSCSPISGHRSVSWYQQTPGQGLQFLFEYFSETQRNKGNFPGRFSGRQFSNSRSEMNVSTLELGDSALYLCASGYQATYNEQFFGPGTRLTVL.

The V and J genes are TRBV4-2 and TRBJ1-1, with D unclear. Trimming took off 1 base at V and 1 base at J, with 13 bases between the two ends. Germline V gives CDR1 LGHNA, CDR2 YNFKEQ. The CDR3 runs to 16 residues. In DNA, the CDR3 is TGTGCCAGCAGCCAAGCCTACACGGTAGAGAACACTGAAGCTTTCTTT. Its translation: CASSQAYTVENTEAFF.

This clonotype showed up just a few times. V is TRBV29-1 and J is TRBJ2-5; weak D call: TRBD2 (5 bases). The V end was cut by 2 bases, the J end by 3 bases, with 10 bases between. Looked up from germline, CDR1 is SQVTM and CDR2 is ANQGSEA. The CDR3 has 13 amino acids. CDR3: CSVELGAEETQYF. The CDR3 DNA sequence: TGCAGCGTTGAACTGGGAGCGGAAGAGACCCAGTACTTC.

This clonotype has more than one count but fewer than ten. This chain uses TRBV6-1 with TRBJ2-6; 7 nucleotides match TRBD1. Germline V gene sequence: CDR1 MNHNS, CDR2 SASEGT. The ends lost 5 bases at V and 0 bases at J; junction bases unmatched: 7. CDR3 size: 17 residues. Here the CDR3 reads CASSKTGTSSGANVLTF. DNA for the CDR3: TGTGCCAGCAGTAAGACAGGGACAAGCTCTGGGGCCAACGTCCTGACTTTC.

The V gene is TRBV20-1, the J gene TRBJ2-1; TRBD2 might be the D (5 bases). The CDR3 covers 14 residues. V was cut by 1 base and J by 6 bases, with 13 bases left in between. Germline-derived CDR1 and CDR2 are DFQATT and SNEGSKA (reference sequence). The CDR3 is CSARAHTGVNEQFF. In DNA form, the CDR3 reads TGCAGTGCTAGAGCGCACACCGGGGTCAATGAGCAGTTCTTC.

This clonotype occurred many times. CDR3 protein: CAISGEGDYGYTF. DNA of the CDR3: TGTGCCATCAGTGGGGAGGGGGACTATGGCTACACCTTC. V usage is TRBV10-3 and J usage is TRBJ1-2, with a possible D match to TRBD1 (6 bases). From germline, CDR1 is ENHRY and CDR2 SYGVKD. This CDR3 has 13 amino acids. Trimming pared 4 bases from V and 3 bases from J, leaving 9 bases between.

This clonotype appeared a few times. The CDR3 nucleotides read TGTGCCATCAGTGACTCAAGACCGGGACTAGCGGGAGAAGCCAAAAACATTCAGTACTTC. Its protein product is CAISDSRPGLAGEAKNIQYF. This chain uses TRBV10-3 with TRBJ2-4; TRBD2 agrees at 14 bases. CDR3 length equals 20 residues. Germline V CDR1 and CDR2: ENHRY, SYGVKD. J lost 0 bases, V lost 3 bases, and 10 bases had no gene match.